These T cell receptor beta chains were read from a single sample in a study of OX40 agonist ivuxolimab in advanced cancers. Profiled with immunoSEQ multiplex PCR; TCRdb holds only in-frame clones, not every one. Of tens of thousands of clones listed, about 82% are singletons. The source material was CD4+ or CD8+ T cells sorted from blood, sampled in a trial of the OX40 agonist ivuxolimab. The receptors stem from an adult with an advanced solid tumor such as melanoma, head and neck, liver or kidney cancer. Both conserved end residues are part of each CDR3. A D gene is named only where the DNA matches it firmly. Clone size appears in some rows only: once, few, many, or a class for an expanded clone.

j_call	v_call	d_call	clone_size	cdr3_length	cdr3_aa	cdr3_nt
TRBJ1-1	TRBV6-5	NA	NA	12	CASSPPHSEAFF	TGTGCCAGCAGCCCCCCCCACAGTGAAGCTTTCTTT
TRBJ1-6	TRBV18	TRBD1	once	14	CASSPRQGGSPLHF	TGTGCCAGCTCACCTAGACAGGGGGGATCACCCCTCCACTTT
TRBJ1-2	TRBV5-4	NA	NA	14	CASRSQGAPYGYTF	TGTGCCAGCAGATCGCAAGGGGCTCCCTATGGCTACACCTTC
TRBJ1-1	TRBV9	NA	NA	16	CASSVGTVGLNTEAFF	TGTGCCAGCAGCGTAGGTACAGTCGGCCTGAACACTGAAGCTTTCTTT
TRBJ2-1	TRBV7-2	TRBD2	NA	14	CASSFRTSGDEQFF	TGTGCCAGCAGCTTCCGGACTAGCGGGGACGAGCAGTTCTTC
TRBJ1-3	TRBV19	NA	NA	14	CASSMLDSGNTIYF	TGTGCCAGTAGTATGCTGGACTCTGGAAACACCATATATTTT
TRBJ1-1	TRBV7-8	NA	NA	12	CASSSYGTEAFF	TGTGCCAGCAGCTCTTACGGGACAGAAGCTTTCTTT
TRBJ2-5	TRBV27	NA	NA	12	CATRTLQGHQYF	TGTGCCACCAGAACGTTACAGGGTCACCAGTACTTC
TRBJ1-5	TRBV19	NA	NA	14	CASSIKSGNQPQHF	TGTGCCAGTAGTATAAAGAGTGGCAATCAGCCCCAGCATTTT
TRBJ1-2	TRBV11-2	NA	few	14	CASSPTSRAYGYTF	TGTGCCAGCAGCCCGACGAGCAGGGCCTATGGCTACACCTTC
TRBJ2-5	TRBV9	NA	NA	17	CASSVAVGGPFQETQYF	TGTGCCAGCAGCGTAGCTGTGGGGGGACCCTTTCAAGAGACCCAGTACTTC
TRBJ2-7	TRBV5-1	TRBD1	NA	16	CASSPGQGASIGEQYF	TGCGCCAGCAGCCCCGGACAGGGGGCCTCTATTGGCGAGCAGTACTTC
TRBJ2-7	TRBV5-1	NA	NA	14	CASSLVLGGGEQYF	TGCGCCAGCAGCTTGGTTTTGGGGGGAGGCGAGCAGTACTTC
TRBJ1-2	TRBV7-8	NA	once	14	CASSLGTANYGYTF	TGTGCCAGCAGCTTAGGGACAGCAAACTATGGCTACACCTTC
TRBJ2-7	TRBV7-3	NA	NA	11	CASTLRYEQYF	TGTGCCAGCACGCTTAGGTACGAGCAGTACTTC
TRBJ2-1	TRBV18	TRBD2	NA	14	CASSPGREVREQFF	TGTGCCAGCTCACCTGGGAGGGAGGTTCGGGAGCAGTTCTTC
TRBJ1-1	TRBV10-3	NA	NA	13	CAISSPGAGQAFF	TGTGCCATCAGTTCCCCCGGGGCGGGTCAAGCTTTCTTT
TRBJ2-7	TRBV7-2	TRBD2	NA	15	CASSFKAGGPREQYF	TGTGCCAGCAGCTTTAAAGCGGGAGGCCCGAGGGAGCAGTACTTC
TRBJ2-7	TRBV6-6	TRBD1	NA	16	CASSYDVNRGRYEQYF	TGTGCCAGCAGTTACGACGTAAACAGGGGGCGGTACGAGCAGTACTTC
TRBJ2-5	TRBV5-8	NA	NA	16	CASSPPWGNPEETQYF	TGTGCCAGCAGCCCCCCGTGGGGAAACCCCGAAGAGACCCAGTACTTC
TRBJ1-2	TRBV18	NA	NA	15	CASSPGTSHKYGYTF	TGTGCCAGCTCGCCCGGGACTAGTCACAAATATGGCTACACCTTC
TRBJ2-3	TRBV7-2	TRBD1	NA	16	CASSLRTGVSTDTQYF	TGTGCCAGCAGCCTTCGGACAGGGGTCTCCACAGATACGCAGTATTTT
TRBJ2-3	TRBV7-8	NA	NA	16	CASSLVGWSGTDTQYF	TGTGCCAGCAGCTTAGTAGGTTGGTCGGGCACAGATACGCAGTATTTT
TRBJ2-5	TRBV9	TRBD2	NA	14	CASSARLAGDGQYF	TGTGCCAGCAGCGCCCGACTAGCGGGAGATGGGCAGTACTTC
TRBJ2-1	TRBV5-4	TRBD2	NA	15	CASSYRTSSLDEQFF	TGTGCCAGCAGCTACCGGACTAGCTCGCTGGATGAGCAGTTCTTC
TRBJ2-3	TRBV27	TRBD2	NA	14	CASSLGLVSDTQYF	TGTGCCAGCAGTTTAGGACTAGTTTCAGATACGCAGTATTTT
TRBJ2-6	TRBV5-1	NA	NA	15	CASSLRGAGANVLTF	TGCGCCAGCAGCTTGAGGGGGGCAGGGGCCAACGTCCTGACTTTC
TRBJ2-3	TRBV11-3	NA	NA	16	CASSLPSRGLTDTQYF	TGTGCCAGCAGCTTGCCCTCTCGCGGGCTGACAGATACGCAGTATTTT
TRBJ2-5	TRBV15	NA	NA	15	CATSRGQTDQETQYF	TGTGCCACCAGCAGAGGGCAGACAGATCAAGAGACCCAGTACTTC
TRBJ2-1	TRBV11-2	TRBD2	NA	16	CASSPLGREGYNEQFF	TGTGCCAGCAGCCCCCTCGGGCGGGAGGGATACAATGAGCAGTTCTTC
TRBJ1-6	TRBV4-2	NA	few	16	CASSQLQGGNNSPLHF	TGTGCCAGCAGCCAGCTCCAGGGAGGCAATAATTCACCCCTCCACTTT
TRBJ1-1	TRBV6-6	NA	few	11	CASISSTEAFF	TGTGCCAGCATTTCTTCCACTGAAGCTTTCTTT
TRBJ1-3	TRBV9	NA	NA	13	CASSYDSGNTIYF	TGTGCCAGCAGCTACGATTCTGGAAACACCATATATTTT
TRBJ2-5	TRBV5-4	TRBD1	NA	15	CASSSQTGAEETQYF	TGTGCCAGCAGCTCCCAGACAGGGGCGGAAGAGACCCAGTACTTC
TRBJ1-6	TRBV9	TRBD1	NA	13	CASTGTANSPLHF	TGTGCCAGCACCGGGACAGCAAATTCACCCCTCCACTTT